A selection of T cell receptor beta chains follows, all from one sample in a study of blood T cell repertoires in COVID-19. Profiled with immunoSEQ multiplex PCR; TCRdb holds only in-frame clones, not every one. The sample has fewer than 250,000 clones, under 90% seen once. Input material: peripheral blood. The receptors come from a human donor in a cohort sampled during active COVID-19. CDR3s include the opening cysteine and the closing phenylalanine or tryptophan. A D gene is named only where the DNA matches it firmly. Clone size is not always given. Where it is, it says once, few, many or a class for expanded clones.

clone_size d_call j_call v_call cdr3_nt cdr3_aa
- - TRBJ2-6 TRBV6-5 TGTGCCAGCAGGGAGGGACAGAGTGGGGCCAACGTCCTGACTTTC CASREGQSGANVLTF
- - TRBJ1-2 TRBV4-1 TGCGCCAGCAGCCAAGCGGCGGACTTCTATGGCTACACCTTC CASSQAADFYGYTF
- TRBD1 TRBJ1-3 TRBV19 TGTGCCAGTAGTCCCCGACAGGGACCCGCCTCTGGAAACACCATATATTTT CASSPRQGPASGNTIYF
- - TRBJ1-2 TRBV5-1 TGCGCCAGCAGCTTGGCGGACAGCTCACTAGGCTATGGCTACACCTTC CASSLADSSLGYGYTF
- - TRBJ2-5 TRBV6-1 TGTGCCAGCAGTGAATTAACCAGGCCACCATCTCGGCCGTACTTC CASSELTRPPSRPYF
once - TRBJ2-5 TRBV9 TGTGCCAGCAGCGTACGGAGGTGGGAAGAGACCCAGTACTTC CASSVRRWEETQYF
- TRBD1 TRBJ1-1 TRBV27 TGTGCCAGCAGGACCGGGACAGGGATTCCGAACACTGAAGCTTTCTTT CASRTGTGIPNTEAFF
- - TRBJ2-3 TRBV6-1 TGTGCCAGCAGTGATCAGGTGGATACGCAGTATTTT CASSDQVDTQYF
- TRBD2 TRBJ2-5 TRBV5-1 TGCGCCAGCAGCTTGGCCCCTAGCGGGGGGCAAGAGACCCAGTACTTC CASSLAPSGGQETQYF
once - TRBJ2-5 TRBV7-5 TGTGTCAGAAGCTTAGGTAGCGGGAGGCCCCAGTACCAAGAGACCCAGTACTTC CVRSLGSGRPQYQETQYF
- - TRBJ1-5 TRBV12-3/TRBV12-4 TGTGCCAGCAGGGCCCTTGACAATCAGCCCCAGCATTTT CASRALDNQPQHF
- TRBD1 TRBJ2-7 TRBV19 TGTGCCAGTAGCAACGCCGGGACAGGGAATACGGAGCAGTACTTC CASSNAGTGNTEQYF
few - TRBJ2-7 TRBV27 TGTGCCAGCAGTTTCCTCGACAGCCACGAGCAGTACTTC CASSFLDSHEQYF
- - TRBJ2-3 TRBV11-2 TGTGCCAGCAGCTTTCCGGGACTCGGAACAGATACGCAGTATTTT CASSFPGLGTDTQYF
- - TRBJ2-1 TRBV5-1 TGCGCCAGCAGCTTGGGCCGATTCGTTTCCACAGGGTCCGGGAACGTTGCTGAGCAGTTCTTC CASSLGRFVSTGSGNVAEQFF
- - TRBJ1-1 TRBV27 TGTGCCAGCAGTTTAAGGGGGAATAGGATGATCACTGAAGCTTTCTTT CASSLRGNRMITEAFF
- TRBD1 TRBJ1-4 TRBV28 TGTGCCAGCAGCAACTACTGGAATAGGGGGCTTGAAAAACTGTTTTTT CASSNYWNRGLEKLFF
- - TRBJ2-2 TRBV12-3/TRBV12-4 TGTGCCAGCAGTTTGAGTGTGACTCGGGAGCTGTTTTTT CASSLSVTRELFF
- - TRBJ2-3 TRBV9 TGTGCCAGCAGCGTTCCTGGGGGCGAAGATACGCAGTATTTT CASSVPGGEDTQYF
once - TRBJ1-2 TRBV27 TGTGCCAGCAGTTTAGAACAGGGCTATGGCTACACCTTC CASSLEQGYGYTF
- - TRBJ2-3 TRBV19 TGTGCCAGTAGTGAGGGGGGGGAAGATACGCAGTATTTT CASSEGGEDTQYF
- - TRBJ2-5 TRBV2 TGTGCCAGCAGTAAAGGGGGGACAGGCCTAATCTCTAGCGGGACCCAGTACTTC CASSKGGTGLISSGTQYF
- - TRBJ2-1 TRBV5-1 TGCGCCAGCAGCTTGACTAGCTTCTCCGTCGGTGAGCAGTTCTTC CASSLTSFSVGEQFF
- - TRBJ2-7 TRBV28 TGTGGGAGTCGGAACTCCTACGAGCAGTACTTC CGSRNSYEQYF
- TRBD2 TRBJ2-1 TRBV11-2 TGTGCCAGCAGCTTATCAGCGGGAGGGTACAATGAGCAGTTCTTC CASSLSAGGYNEQFF
- - TRBJ1-1 TRBV24-1 TGTGCCACCAGTGGCCCCGACAGTGACACTGAAGCTTTCTTT CATSGPDSDTEAFF
- - TRBJ1-1 TRBV10-2 TGCGCCAGCACCGGCCCTTGGGGGGGTAATGAAGCTTTCTTT CASTGPWGGNEAFF
few - TRBJ2-1 TRBV29-1 TGCAGCGTTGAATACCGGGGAGAGCAGTTCTTC CSVEYRGEQFF
- - TRBJ2-5 TRBV2 TGTGCCAGCAGTGACGTTTATGAGTTAGTACAAGAGACCCAGTACTTC CASSDVYELVQETQYF
once - TRBJ1-4 TRBV5-6 TGTGCCAGCAGCTTGATTTCCCCAGCTAATGAAAAACTGTTTTTT CASSLISPANEKLFF
- - TRBJ2-7 TRBV5-4 TGTGCCAGCAGATCCCGGGACAACAGCTACGAGCAGTACTTC CASRSRDNSYEQYF
- TRBD2 TRBJ2-2 TRBV30 TGTGCCTGGAGTGGGACTAGCGGGAGTTGGGCCGGGGAGCTGTTTTTT CAWSGTSGSWAGELFF
- - TRBJ1-5 TRBV30 TGTGCCCCCCGGGGGAGTCAGCCCCAGCATTTT CAPRGSQPQHF
- - TRBJ2-5 TRBV19 TGTGCCAGTAGTTGGCAGATTCAAGAGACCCAGTACTTC CASSWQIQETQYF
once TRBD1 TRBJ2-1 TRBV24-1 TGTGCCACCAGTGAGGGCAGGGGGCTAGTAGCCGGGACGTACAATGAGCAGTTCTTC CATSEGRGLVAGTYNEQFF
once - TRBJ2-5 TRBV30 TGTGCCTGGAGTGCTCAGGGCGGGACCCAGTACTTC CAWSAQGGTQYF
- - TRBJ1-6 TRBV5-1 TGCGCCAGCAGCTCAACAATTAATTCACCCCTCCACTTT CASSSTINSPLHF
- - TRBJ2-1 TRBV5-1 TGCGCCAGCAGCTTGGGACAGACGGACAATGAGCAGTTCTTC CASSLGQTDNEQFF
few - TRBJ2-7 TRBV30 TGTGCCTGGGGACAGTTCTACGAGCAGTACTTC CAWGQFYEQYF
- - TRBJ1-4 TRBV5-1 TGCGCCAGCAGAAGGGAAGGGGGTTTGGGAAAACTGTTTTTT CASRREGGLGKLFF
- TRBD1 TRBJ2-1 TRBV11-3 TGTGCCAGCAGCCTGGGACAGGGGAATTACGAGCAGTTCTTC CASSLGQGNYEQFF
- - TRBJ1-6 TRBV2 TGTGCCAGCAGTGTTAAACAGGGTACAAATTCACCCCTCCACTTT CASSVKQGTNSPLHF
- TRBD1 TRBJ2-3 TRBV10-2 TGCGCCAGCAGAGACAGGGGTAGCCTCGCGGATACGCAGTATTTT CASRDRGSLADTQYF
- - TRBJ2-7 TRBV7-9 TGTGCCAGCAGCGATTTCCTAGATAGGGAGCAGCAGTACTTC CASSDFLDREQQYF
- - TRBJ2-1 TRBV15 TGTGCCACCAGCAGAGATTTTGGGGGGTACAATGAGCAGTTCTTC CATSRDFGGYNEQFF
- - TRBJ2-2 TRBV5-1 TGCGCCAGCACCGACCGGTTTGCTAGCGCCGGGGAGCTGTTTTTT CASTDRFASAGELFF
- TRBD2 TRBJ2-5 TRBV28 TGTGCCAGCAGCCGTAGCGGGAGGTGGGAGGAGACCCAGTACTTC CASSRSGRWEETQYF
- TRBD1 TRBJ1-5 TRBV6-2/TRBV6-3 TGTGCCAGCAGTTCCACAGGGGGTCGGAATCAGCCCCAGCATTTT CASSSTGGRNQPQHF
- - TRBJ1-3 TRBV30 TGTGCCTGGAGTCGTCTCGGAGCCGACGGGGTTTTT CAWSRLGADGVF
- - TRBJ2-1 TRBV18 TGTGCCAGCTCACCAGTAGTCTACAATGAGCAGTTCTTC CASSPVVYNEQFF
- TRBD1 TRBJ2-1 TRBV3-1/TRBV3-2 TGTGCCAGCAGCCAAACACAGGGGAATGAGCAGTTCTTC CASSQTQGNEQFF
- - TRBJ2-1 TRBV19 TGTGCCAGCAACCCGGGGTACTCCTACAATGAGCAGTTCTTC CASNPGYSYNEQFF
- - TRBJ2-2 TRBV29-1 TGCAGCGTTGACGGGCAGGGAGGAACCGGGGAGCTGTTTTTT CSVDGQGGTGELFF